The 22 T cell receptor beta chains presented below share a single source sample, sequenced in a study of blood T cell repertoires in COVID-19. Method: immunoSEQ multiplex PCR; TCRdb's copy keeps in-frame clones and lacks some. The profile covers about 210,000 clones, with more than 65% appearing a single time and 2% to 2.5% taken by the ten largest. Sample: peripheral blood. The receptors shown here come from a man aged 40-50 years who had recovered from COVID-19.

J is TRBJ2-3 and V is TRBV19; D gene unclear. The CDR3 covers 13 residues. Trimming took off 0 bases at V and 5 bases at J, with 6 bases between the two ends. In germline, CDR1 is LNHDA, CDR2 SQIVND (reference sequence). CDR3 amino acids: CASSIDQEDTQYF. In nucleotides, the CDR3 is TGTGCCAGTAGTATAGATCAGGAAGATACGCAGTATTTT.

This chain links TRBV19 with TRBJ2-1, with a possible D match to TRBD2 (5 bases). The CDR3 totals 14 residues. With 5 bases removed from V and 6 bases from J, the gap between germline ends came to 14 bases. Germline V gene lookup returns CDR1 LNHDA and CDR2 SQIVND (reference sequence). CDR3 amino acids: CASSPRPGINEQFF. The CDR3 DNA sequence: TGTGCCAGTAGTCCCCGTCCGGGAATCAATGAGCAGTTCTTC.

The chain carries TRBV6-1 and TRBJ2-7, with D hard to call. The CDR3 is made up of 12 amino acids. Germline CDR1 reads MNHNS; CDR2 reads SASEGT. Trimming shortened V by 1 base and J by 5 bases, and 6 bases separated the two germline ends. The CDR3 DNA sequence: TGTGCCAGCAGTGAAGAACTGGACGAGCAGTACTTC. As protein: CASSEELDEQYF.

The chain employs TRBV12-3 or TRBV12-4 and TRBJ2-5, with D uncertain. The CDR3 consists of 11 residues. The ends were cut back, 4 bases at V and 5 bases at J, with 5 bases in the middle. The CDR3 loop reads CASSWRETQYF. The CDR3 nucleotides are TGTGCCAGCAGTTGGCGGGAGACCCAGTACTTC.

This chain uses TRBV21-1 with TRBJ1-6. TRBV21-1 is given as a pseudogene. This CDR3 is built from 16 residues. CDR3 DNA sequence: TGTGCCAGCACCCCGGGGCGCGGGGACGGAAATTCACCCCTCCACTTT. This sequence encodes CASTPGRGDGNSPLHF.

The genes are TRBV30 and TRBJ1-2; TRBD1 matches at 8 bases. V trimming: 4 bases; J trimming: 8 bases; junction bases outside the gene matches: 9. The length of the CDR3 is 13 residues. CDR1 and CDR2 (germline): GTSNPN, SVGIG (reference sequence). CDR3 in amino acids: CAWNPTGVGGYTF. As DNA, the CDR3 is TGTGCCTGGAACCCGACAGGGGTCGGCGGCTACACCTTC.

The rearrangement uses TRBV19 and TRBJ1-2; 7 positions agree with TRBD1. The CDR3 length is 16 residues. The junction had 11 bases not matched to a gene; V was cut back by 6 bases and J by 1 base. Germline V gives CDR1 LNHDA, CDR2 SQIVND (reference sequence). The CDR3 nucleotides are TGTGCCAGTAGCTCTGGACAGGATGGGTATAACTATGGCTACACCTTC. Its translation is CASSSGQDGYNYGYTF.

The chain is built from TRBV30 and TRBJ2-2; D is uncertain. The CDR3 runs 11 residues. Germline CDR1 is GTSNPN and CDR2 is SVGIG (reference sequence). V was pared by 0 bases and J by 12 bases, with 8 bases between. The CDR3 reads CAWSVTRKLFF. DNA of the CDR3: TGTGCCTGGAGTGTAACCAGGAAGCTGTTTTTT.

The chain is built from TRBV27 and TRBJ2-5; TRBD2 matches at 11 bases. V lost 5 bases and J lost 2; bases outside the gene matches: 4. The CDR3 loop spans 15 amino acids. Germline V gene lookup returns CDR1 MNHEY and CDR2 SMNVEV (reference sequence). The CDR3, as DNA: TGTGCCAGCAGTCCGGGACTAGCGGATCAAGAGACCCAGTACTTC. Protein sequence: CASSPGLADQETQYF.

The J gene is TRBJ1-1, the V gene TRBV7-2, with D unclear. The germline V and J ends were trimmed by 0 bases and 1 base, with 9 bases remaining between them. Germline values: CDR1 SGHTA, CDR2 FQGNSA. The CDR3 covers 15 residues. The CDR3, as DNA: TGTGCCAGCAGCTTAGCGTGGGCGCCGAACACTGAAGCTTTCTTT. Its protein is CASSLAWAPNTEAFF.

The V and J genes are TRBV5-5 and TRBJ1-5; TRBD1 is a possible D gene (6 bases). Germline CDR1 is SGHKS and CDR2 is YYEKEE (reference sequence). Trimming pared 3 bases from V and 3 bases from J, leaving 13 bases between. The CDR3 length is 15 residues. CDR3 residues: CASSSKQGFNQPQHF. CDR3 coding DNA: TGTGCCAGCAGCTCAAAACAGGGTTTCAATCAGCCCCAGCATTTT.

A remark on this clone: This same CDR3 is encoded by further DNA sequences in the sample. The chain has TRBV2 and TRBJ1-2; D call uncertain. The CDR3 contains 12 residues. V was pared by 6 bases and J by 4 bases, with 9 bases between. The germline V gene has CDR1 SNHLY and CDR2 FYNNEI. CDR3 region: CASSEPGYGYTF. CDR3 DNA: TGTGCCAGCAGCGAGCCAGGCTATGGCTACACCTTC.

This chain uses TRBV6-2 or TRBV6-3 with TRBJ1-2; a weak D match, TRBD1 (6 bases). The CDR3 length is 15 residues. Germline loops: CDR1 MNHEY, CDR2 SVGEGT. With 0 bases removed from V and 2 bases from J, the gap between germline ends came to 10 bases. The CDR3 region is CASSYSGTHNYGYTF. The CDR3 region has the DNA TGTGCCAGCAGTTACTCGGGGACACACAACTATGGCTACACCTTC.

The genes are TRBV11-2 and TRBJ2-7; 11 bases match TRBD2. CDR1 is SGHAT, CDR2 FQNNGV, per germline. The CDR3 runs 19 residues. Unmatched junction bases numbered 13, after V lost 2 bases and J lost 1 base. The CDR3 nucleotides are TGTGCCAGCAGCTTATTCCCAGGGCCTAGCGGGGGGTTGTCCTACGAGCAGTACTTC. Protein sequence: CASSLFPGPSGGLSYEQYF.

This chain connects TRBV7-8 to TRBJ1-1, with a weak D call TRBD1 (6 bases). Germline CDR1 and CDR2: SGHVS and FQNEAQ. CDR3 length equals 15 residues. The V end was cut by 0 bases, the J end by 6 bases, with 14 bases between. The CDR3: CASSLASSSGAEAFF. The CDR3 nucleotides read TGTGCCAGCAGCTTAGCCTCTTCATCAGGGGCTGAAGCTTTCTTT. The full variable domain, in which reference TRBV7-8 and TRBJ1-1 provide the parts outside the CDR3, is GAGVSQSPRYKVAKRGQDVALRCDPISGHVSLFWYQQALGQGPEFLTYFQNEAQLDKSGLPSDRFFAERPEGSVSTLKIQRTQQEDSAVYLCASSLASSSGAEAFFGQGTRLTVV.

The chain uses TRBV19 and TRBJ1-5; 8 bases map to TRBD1. Germline CDR1 reads LNHDA; CDR2 reads SQIVND (reference sequence). V dropped 7 bases and J dropped 3; count of bases not matched to a gene: 11. The CDR3 has 16 amino acids. Here the CDR3 reads CASTPPGQAFNQPQHF. CDR3 nucleotide sequence: TGTGCCAGTACCCCCCCGGGACAGGCGTTCAATCAGCCCCAGCATTTT.

The chain employs TRBV1 and TRBJ2-5; TRBD2, the table's D call, was not compared with the DNA. TRBV1 is a documented pseudogene. CDR3 length equals 17 residues. Here the CDR3 DNA reads TGCACCAGCAGCCAAGAAGCGGGGGGGCACCCCCAAGAGACCCAGTACTTC. Residues: CTSSQEAGGHPQETQYF.

V gene TRBV6-5 combines with J gene TRBJ1-2; 9 positions agree with TRBD1. Germline V lookup: CDR1 MNHEY, CDR2 SVGAGI. V lost 4 bases, J lost 6 bases, and 6 bases stayed unmatched. The CDR3 extends over 14 amino acids. This CDR3 reads CASSSWDRVNGYTF. The CDR3 DNA is TGTGCCAGCAGTTCATGGGACAGGGTTAATGGCTACACCTTC.

This clone appeared once. The chain combines TRBV27 with TRBJ2-1, with D possibly TRBD2 on 6 matching bases. CDR1 is MNHEY and CDR2 is SMNVEV in the germline V gene (reference sequence). The ends were cut back, 6 bases at V and 1 base at J, with 10 bases in the middle. This CDR3 is built from 14 residues. CDR3 sequence: CASSLSGSYNEQFF. The CDR3 region has the DNA TGTGCCAGCAGCCTTAGCGGTTCCTACAATGAGCAGTTCTTC.

The chain employs TRBV7-2 and TRBJ2-7; perhaps TRBD1 as D (6 bases). Germline V gene data show CDR1 as SGHTA and CDR2 as FQGNSA. Between the trimmed V and J ends, which lost 3 bases and 0 bases, there was a span of 12 bases. The CDR3 is 15 residues long. CDR3 bases: TGTGCCAGCAGCTTGTGGCAGGGGATCTCCTACGAGCAGTACTTC. It is translated as CASSLWQGISYEQYF.

This chain links TRBV5-4 with TRBJ1-2; the match to TRBD1 covers 7 bases. Germline CDR1 reads SGHNT; CDR2 reads YYREEE (reference sequence). The CDR3 is 13 amino acids. The J segment lost 5 bases and the V segment lost 1 base, leaving 2 bases of the junction unmatched. CDR3: CASSLSGGYGYTF. For the CDR3, the DNA is TGTGCCAGCAGCTTGTCAGGGGGATATGGCTACACCTTC. The full variable domain, in which reference TRBV5-4 and TRBJ1-2 provide the parts outside the CDR3, is ETGVTQSPTHLIKTRGQQVTLRCSSQSGHNTVSWYQQALGQGPQFIFQYYREEENGRGNFPPRFSGLQFPNYSSELNVNALELDDSALYLCASSLSGGYGYTFGSGTRLTVV.

The chain has TRBV27 and TRBJ2-1, with D possibly matching TRBD1 (6 bases). The CDR3 length is 14 residues. Per germline, CDR1 MNHEY and CDR2 SMNVEV (reference sequence). The V and J ends lost 2 bases and 5 bases respectively, with 10 bases between them. The CDR3 is CASSLRQAHNEQFF. The CDR3 DNA reads TGTGCCAGCAGTTTAAGACAGGCCCACAATGAGCAGTTCTTC.